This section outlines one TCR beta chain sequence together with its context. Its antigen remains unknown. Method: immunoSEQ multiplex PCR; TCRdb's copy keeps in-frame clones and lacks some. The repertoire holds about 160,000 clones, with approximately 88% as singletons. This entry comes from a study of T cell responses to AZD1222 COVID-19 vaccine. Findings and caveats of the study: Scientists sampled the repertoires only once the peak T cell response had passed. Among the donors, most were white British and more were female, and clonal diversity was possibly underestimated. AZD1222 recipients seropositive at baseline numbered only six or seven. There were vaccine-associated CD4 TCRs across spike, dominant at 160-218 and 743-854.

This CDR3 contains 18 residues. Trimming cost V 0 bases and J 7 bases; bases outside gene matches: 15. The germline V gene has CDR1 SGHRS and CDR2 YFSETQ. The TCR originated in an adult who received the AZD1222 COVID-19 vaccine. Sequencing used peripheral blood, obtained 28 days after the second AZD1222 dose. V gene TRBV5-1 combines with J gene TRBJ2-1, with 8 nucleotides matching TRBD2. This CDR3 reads CASSLDNGGAVGINEQFF. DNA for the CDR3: TGCGCCAGCAGCTTGGATAACGGGGGGGCCGTCGGAATAAATGAGCAGTTCTTC.